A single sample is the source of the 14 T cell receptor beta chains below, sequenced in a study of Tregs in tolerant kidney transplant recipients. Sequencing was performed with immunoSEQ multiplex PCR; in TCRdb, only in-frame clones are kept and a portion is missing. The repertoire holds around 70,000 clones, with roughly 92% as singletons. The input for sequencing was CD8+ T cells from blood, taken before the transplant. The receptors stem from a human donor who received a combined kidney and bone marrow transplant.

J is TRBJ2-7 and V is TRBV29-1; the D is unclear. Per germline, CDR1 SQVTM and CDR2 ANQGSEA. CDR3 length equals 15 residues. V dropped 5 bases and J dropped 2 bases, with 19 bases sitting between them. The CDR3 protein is CSVKGSRLTTYEQYF. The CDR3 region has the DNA TGCAGCGTTAAAGGCTCTCGACTCACGACCTACGAGCAGTACTTC.

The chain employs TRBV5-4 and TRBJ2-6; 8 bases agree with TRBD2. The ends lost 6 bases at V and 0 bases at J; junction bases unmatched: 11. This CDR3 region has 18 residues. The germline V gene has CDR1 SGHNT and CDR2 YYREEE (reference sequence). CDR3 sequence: CASKNLAGHLSGANVLTF. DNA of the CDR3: TGTGCCAGCAAAAATCTAGCGGGCCATCTCTCTGGGGCCAACGTCCTGACTTTC.

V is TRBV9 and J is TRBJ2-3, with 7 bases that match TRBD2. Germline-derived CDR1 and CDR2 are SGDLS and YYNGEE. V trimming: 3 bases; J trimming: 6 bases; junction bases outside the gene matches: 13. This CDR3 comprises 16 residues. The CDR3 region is CASSGGGSSLGDTQYF. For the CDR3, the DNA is TGTGCCAGCAGCGGGGGGGGGAGTTCTCTAGGGGATACGCAGTATTTT.

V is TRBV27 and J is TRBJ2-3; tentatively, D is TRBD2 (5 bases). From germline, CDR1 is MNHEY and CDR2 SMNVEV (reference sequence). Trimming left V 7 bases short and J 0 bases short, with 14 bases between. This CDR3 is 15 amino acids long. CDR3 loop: CASTPGVRSTDTQYF. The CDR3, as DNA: TGTGCCAGCACCCCCGGGGTTCGAAGCACAGATACGCAGTATTTT.

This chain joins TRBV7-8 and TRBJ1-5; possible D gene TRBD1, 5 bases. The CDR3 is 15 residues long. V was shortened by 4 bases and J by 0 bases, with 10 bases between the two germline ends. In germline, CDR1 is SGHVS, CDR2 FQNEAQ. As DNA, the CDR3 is TGTGCCAGCAGCTCCGCAGGGTATAGCAATCAGCCCCAGCATTTT. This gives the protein CASSSAGYSNQPQHF.

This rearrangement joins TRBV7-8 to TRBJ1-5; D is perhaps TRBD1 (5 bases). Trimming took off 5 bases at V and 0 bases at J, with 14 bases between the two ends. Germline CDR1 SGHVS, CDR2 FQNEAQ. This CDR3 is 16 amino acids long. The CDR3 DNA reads TGTGCCAGCAGCCTCGCCAGGGTGGATAGCAATCAGCCCCAGCATTTT. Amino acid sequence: CASSLARVDSNQPQHF.

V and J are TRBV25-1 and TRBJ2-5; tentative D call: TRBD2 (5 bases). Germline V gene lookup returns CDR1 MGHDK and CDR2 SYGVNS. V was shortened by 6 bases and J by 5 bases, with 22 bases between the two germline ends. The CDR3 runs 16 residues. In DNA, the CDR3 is TGTGCCAGCAGCTCGTGGGAGTTACAACTACCGGAGACCCAGTACTTC. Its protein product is CASSSWELQLPETQYF.

The CDR3 protein is CASSQDNTGVVYEQYF. DNA of the CDR3: TGCGCCAGCAGCCAAGATAATACAGGGGTGGTGTACGAGCAGTACTTC. This chain connects TRBV4-3 to TRBJ2-7; 7 bases map to TRBD1. The CDR3 length is 16 residues. The germline CDR1 and CDR2 sequences are LGHNA and YSLEER. The V segment lost 0 bases and the J segment 4 bases; nucleotides outside the gene matches: 9.

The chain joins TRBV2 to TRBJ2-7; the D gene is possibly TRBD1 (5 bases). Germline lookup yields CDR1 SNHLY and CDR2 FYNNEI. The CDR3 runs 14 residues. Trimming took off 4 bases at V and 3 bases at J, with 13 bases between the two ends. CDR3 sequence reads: CASSGLDNSYEQYF. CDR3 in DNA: TGTGCCAGCAGTGGTTTGGACAACAGCTACGAGCAGTACTTC.

In DNA, the CDR3 is TGTGCCAGCAGCCGACTAGCGGGATCGTCCTACGAGCAGTACTTC. Protein: CASSRLAGSSYEQYF. This rearrangement joins TRBV7-3 to TRBJ2-7, with TRBD2 identical over 11 bases. CDR3 length: 15 amino acids. CDR1 is SGHTA and CDR2 is FQGTGA in the germline V gene. Trimming removed 5 bases from V and 1 base from J; junction bases left unmatched: 4.

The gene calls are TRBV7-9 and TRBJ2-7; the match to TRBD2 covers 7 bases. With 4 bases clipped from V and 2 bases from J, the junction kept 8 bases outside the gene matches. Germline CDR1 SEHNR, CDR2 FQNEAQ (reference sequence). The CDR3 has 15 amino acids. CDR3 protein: CASSSGGTGTYEQYF. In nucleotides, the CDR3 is TGTGCCAGCAGCTCGGGGGGTACGGGAACCTACGAGCAGTACTTC.

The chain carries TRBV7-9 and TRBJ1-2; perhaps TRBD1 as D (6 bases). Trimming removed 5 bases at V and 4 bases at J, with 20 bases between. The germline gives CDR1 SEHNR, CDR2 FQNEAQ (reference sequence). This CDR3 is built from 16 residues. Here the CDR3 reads CASSQTQGRRVYGYTF. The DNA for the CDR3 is TGTGCCAGCAGCCAAACGCAGGGGCGGCGGGTCTATGGCTACACCTTC.

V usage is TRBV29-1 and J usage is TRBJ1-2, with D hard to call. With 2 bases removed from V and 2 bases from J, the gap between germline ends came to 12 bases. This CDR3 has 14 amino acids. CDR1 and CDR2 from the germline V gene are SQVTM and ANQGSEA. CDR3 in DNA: TGCAGCGTTGAAAACGGGGATAGGAACTATGGCTACACCTTC. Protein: CSVENGDRNYGYTF.

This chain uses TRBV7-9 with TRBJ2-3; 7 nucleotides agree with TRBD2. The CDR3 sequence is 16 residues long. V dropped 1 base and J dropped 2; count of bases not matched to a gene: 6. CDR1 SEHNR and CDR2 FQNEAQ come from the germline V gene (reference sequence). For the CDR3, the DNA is TGTGCCAGCAGCTTAGGCGGGAGTCCGCTCACAGATACGCAGTATTTT. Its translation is CASSLGGSPLTDTQYF.